The sequence of this TCR beta chain was determined in a study of human T cells and chemical hapten exposure (dated by TCRdb to the early 2020s). About the investigation overall: For sensitization, 2% DPC in acetone was applied to an approximately 2 cm by approximately 2 cm area of upper inner arm skin. Weekly therapeutic DPC doses were additionally applied to the scalp of patients throughout the roughly 24-week study period. Patch tests used Finn chambers with 0.01% DPC on the upper back, scored after 6 days by International Contact Dermatitis Research Group standards. Alopecia areata with under or over 50% scalp involvement, alopecia totalis and alopecia universalis were represented in the patient cohort, which was mostly female. Libraries were combined into a pool for sequencing, and differences in TCR yield between samples came mainly from small differences in library volumes within the pool. Peripheral blood TCR repertoire changes were tracked in vivo in alopecia patients during primary and secondary sensitization to the hapten diphenylcyclopropenone (DPC). Blood was sampled from patients pre-sensitization (week 0) and at 2, 6 and about 24 weeks after DPC sensitization. Roughly 30 alopecia patients gave blood for TCR sequencing at one to four time points (pre-sensitization, 2, 6 and 24 weeks). The research as a whole found: DPC sensitization did not change how many TCRs were above 1 in 1000 frequency, and no evidence was found of alterations in global repertoire structure. Compared with pre-sensitization or healthy control sets, expanded TCRs formed significantly more large CDR3 similarity clusters, which is consistent with antigen-driven responses. Patch test score was positively correlated with the number of PT1 expanded TCRs, with significance at thresholds 8, 16 and 32 but not at 4. After repeated subsampling, the strength of the expansion versus patch-test correlation and the threshold at which it became significant changed. Because every patient had alopecia, a presumed autoimmune disease, the patients' immune response might differ from that of healthy individuals.

The CDR3 runs 17 residues from the cysteine to the phenylalanine. Only the CDR3 DNA stays, 51 bases, in frame from base 1. CDR1 and CDR2 (SGHRS, YFSETQ) derive from the germline V gene. Unmatched junction bases come to 8, with V trimmed by 4 bases and J by 3 bases. Ten or more counts support this clonotype. What this receptor recognizes is not known. No much larger clone exists at a distance of one base, and base qualities are not known. The library came from RACE. The instrument given in TCRdb is NextSeq 500. Library preparation attached unique molecular identifiers to individual cDNA molecules for quantitative, reproducible TCR counting. Each blood RNA sample was used to sequence both TCR alpha and TCR beta chains. From the authors' description of their analysis: Samples had a median of approximately 93,000 TCRs, with a range from roughly 23,224 to 700,000. V, J and CDR3 annotation of the TCR reads was performed with the Decombinator software suite. To make PS versus PT1 abundance plots, every sample was subsampled to the same number of TCRs (28,000). Expanded TCRs were defined as absent before sensitization and observed at least eight times at the 2-week time point. TCRdb cleaned the public reads at Q25 with fastp, built clones with MiXCR and kept in-frame beta chains. Identical CDR3 proteins give one entry, which carries the most common genes and DNA. These V and J calls are TCRdb output, not the study's own analysis. This sample is represented by 380,000 or so distinct CDR3 sequences; 4.5% to 7% of them were singletons. The ten largest clones add up to approximately 8.2% of the sample.

Sample time point, as interpreted from the label and publication: pre-sensitization, week 0. This sample's treatment or condition label indicates: therapeutic diphenylcyclopropenone sensitization with weekly scalp DPC. At every patch-test visit, the blood draw took place before the patch test was put on. Patients were considered eligible if aged 18 to 70, diagnosed with alopecia and deemed suitable for DPC therapy, and patients were excluded if pregnant. Total RNA was extracted from unfractionated whole blood collected in Tempus Blood RNA tubes. The chain employs TRBV5-1 and TRBJ2-3, with TRBD2 matching 13 junction bases. Sequenced here: whole blood, sampled in connection with sensitization to the hapten diphenylcyclopropenone (DPC). The receptor was isolated from a woman younger than 30 with alopecia areata. Some clones in this sample may be carry-over from other donors' samples. The CDR3 corresponds to CASSRSTSGGRTDTQYF. DNA sequence: TGCGCCAGCAGCCGGTCGACTAGCGGGGGGCGGACAGATACGCAGTATTTT.